This TCR beta chain emerged from a study of blood T cell repertoires in COVID-19. The wider study: Some COVID-19 samples were acute and others convalescent; all came from the United States, Italy and Spain. PBMCs, B-cell-depleted T cells, or T cells provided the cDNA or gDNA that made up the material.

The authors' processing: For nucleated cells, counts were estimated from reference gene primer amplification. Some clones are missing from TCRdb's copy, which holds only in-frame ones; the method was immunoSEQ multiplex PCR. V and J calls plus clone size are reproduced from that table; the DNA served to infer D and trimming. The table includes over 200,000 clones, 70% to 90% detected once. Trimming left V 2 bases short and J 1 base short, with 9 bases between. Per the germline V gene, CDR1 is MNHEY and CDR2 is SVGAGI. This CDR3 spans 14 amino acids. Specimen: peripheral blood. This clonotype was obtained from a woman between 18 and 30 years old who had recovered from COVID-19. The chain uses TRBV6-5 and TRBJ2-7, with D maybe TRBD1 (5 bases). As DNA, the CDR3 is TGTGCCAGCAGTTACGGCAGGGTATCCTACGAGCAGTACTTC. Translation gives CASSYGRVSYEQYF.